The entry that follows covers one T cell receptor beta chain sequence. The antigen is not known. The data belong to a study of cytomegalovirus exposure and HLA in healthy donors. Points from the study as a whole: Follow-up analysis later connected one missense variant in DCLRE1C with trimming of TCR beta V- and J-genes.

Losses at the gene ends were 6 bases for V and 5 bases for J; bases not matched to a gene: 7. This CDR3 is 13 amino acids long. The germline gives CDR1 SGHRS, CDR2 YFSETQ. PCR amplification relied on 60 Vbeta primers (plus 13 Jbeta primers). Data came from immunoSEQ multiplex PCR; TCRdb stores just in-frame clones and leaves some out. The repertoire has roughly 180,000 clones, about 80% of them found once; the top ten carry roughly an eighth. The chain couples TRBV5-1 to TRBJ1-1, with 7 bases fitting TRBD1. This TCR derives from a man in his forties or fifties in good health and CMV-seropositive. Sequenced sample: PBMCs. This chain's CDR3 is CASNRQGGTEAFF. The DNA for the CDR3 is TGCGCCAGCAACCGACAGGGTGGGACTGAAGCTTTCTTT.